In its sample, the clone carrying this T cell receptor beta chain ranks as medium-sized. Its antigen is not known. These data come from a study of metastatic and nonmetastatic thyroid tumors. Background on the study: Where malignant and benign thyroid patients were concerned, repertoires were compared across blood and tumor or nodule tissue.

Treatment of any kind had been given to no patient before thyroid surgery. Notes on the study in general: Patients with malignant thyroid tumors reportedly had significantly higher TCR beta diversity than those with benign nodules, in blood and tumor.

V shed 3 bases and J shed 3 bases, with 16 bases lying between them. From germline, CDR1 is ENHRY and CDR2 SYGVKD. CDR3 size: 16 residues. In the original workflow: The study's classifier, a distant-metastasis tool for papillary thyroid cancer, was built using CDR3 differences across clinicopathological groups. TCRdb reassembled clones from the PCR reads with MiXCR. The V and J calls here are based on TCRdb, not the publication. This table has approximately 7,000 clones, over 25% appearing once. The source of this sequence is a female donor with papillary thyroid cancer or a benign thyroid nodule (not recorded which). Some clones in this sample may be carry-over from other donors' samples. Sample: tumor tissue. J is TRBJ2-3 and V is TRBV10-3; no firm D call. The CDR3 protein is CAISDSSQPGTDTQYF. CDR3 coding DNA: TGTGCCATCAGTGATAGTTCCCAGCCTGGTACAGATACGCAGTATTTT.